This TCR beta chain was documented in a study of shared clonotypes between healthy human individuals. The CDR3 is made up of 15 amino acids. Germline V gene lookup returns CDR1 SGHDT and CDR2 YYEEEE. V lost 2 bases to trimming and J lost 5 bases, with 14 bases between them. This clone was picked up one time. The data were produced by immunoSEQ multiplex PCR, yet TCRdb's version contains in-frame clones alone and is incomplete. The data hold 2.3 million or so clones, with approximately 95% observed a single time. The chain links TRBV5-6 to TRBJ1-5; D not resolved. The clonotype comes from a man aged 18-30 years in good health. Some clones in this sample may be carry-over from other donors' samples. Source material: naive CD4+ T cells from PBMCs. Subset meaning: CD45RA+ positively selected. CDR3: CASSFWGRADQPQHF. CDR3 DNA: TGTGCCAGCAGCTTCTGGGGTAGGGCGGATCAGCCCCAGCATTTT.